These T cell receptor beta chains were read from a single sample in a study of T cell responses to AZD1222 COVID-19 vaccine. Libraries were prepared by immunoSEQ multiplex PCR; TCRdb keeps only in-frame clonotypes and omits some of them. This repertoire shows some 140,000 clones, roughly nine tenths found once; its top ten account for around 1.6%. The material sequenced was peripheral blood, taken on day 0 of AZD1222 vaccination. These receptors originate from an adult in good health. Both conserved end residues are part of each CDR3. The D gene is left open where the match is weak. The listing skips clone size in some rows; elsewhere it reads once, few, many or a size class.

d_call,cdr3_length,v_call,j_call,clone_size,cdr3_nt,cdr3_aa
TRBD2,18,TRBV6-2/TRBV6-3,TRBJ2-3,-,TGTGCCAGCAGTTACGCTAGCGGGAGGGTCGGGAAGTTGGTTACGCAGTATTTT,CASSYASGRVGKLVTQYF
-,15,TRBV7-3,TRBJ1-2,-,TGTGCCAGCAGCTTAGGCCAGGAAGCTAACTATGGCTACACCTTC,CASSLGQEANYGYTF
-,12,TRBV24-1,TRBJ2-2,-,TGTGCCACCCAAGAGCGCACCGGGGAGCTGTTTTTT,CATQERTGELFF
-,15,TRBV4-3,TRBJ1-5,-,TGCGCCAGCAGCCAAGATTTTAATAGCAATCAGCCCCAGCATTTT,CASSQDFNSNQPQHF
-,12,TRBV12-3/TRBV12-4,TRBJ2-1,-,TGTGCCAGCAGTTTGGGCAGGTATGAGCAGTTCTTC,CASSLGRYEQFF
-,13,TRBV30,TRBJ1-5,once,TGTGCCTGGACCGAGGGAAGGGGTCAGCCCCAGCATTTT,CAWTEGRGQPQHF
-,11,TRBV12-3/TRBV12-4,TRBJ2-7,once,TGTGCCAGCAGCCCAGGACAGGAGCAGTACTTC,CASSPGQEQYF
-,14,TRBV28,TRBJ1-4,-,TGTGCCAGCAGTTCCCCGAGGTTTAATGAAAAACTGTTTTTT,CASSSPRFNEKLFF
TRBD1,14,TRBV30,TRBJ1-2,few,TGTGCCTCCGCCCAAGCAGGGGGTGGCTATGGCTACACCTTC,CASAQAGGGYGYTF
-,14,TRBV27,TRBJ1-1,-,TGTGCCAGCAGTTGGGCGGGGATGAACACTGAAGCTTTCTTT,CASSWAGMNTEAFF
-,16,TRBV7-2,TRBJ2-6,-,TGTGCCAGCAGCGTAGCAGGGACATCTGGGGCCAACGTCCTGACTTTC,CASSVAGTSGANVLTF
TRBD2,16,TRBV5-6,TRBJ2-1,-,TGTGCCAGCACCTCTCGCCCTAGCGGGAGAAGTAATGAGCAGTTCTTC,CASTSRPSGRSNEQFF
-,16,TRBV6-6,TRBJ1-5,-,TGTGCCAGCAGTCCCGGAGGGGATTTTAGCAATCAGCCCCAGCATTTT,CASSPGGDFSNQPQHF
TRBD1,15,TRBV25-1,TRBJ1-1,-,TGTGCCAGCATCCCGGACAGGGGATCGAACACTGAAGCTTTCTTT,CASIPDRGSNTEAFF
TRBD2,16,TRBV9,TRBJ2-2,-,TGTGCCAGCAGCGAACAGCGGGGGGGCCCCACCGGGGAGCTGTTTTTT,CASSEQRGGPTGELFF
-,15,TRBV11-3,TRBJ2-2,-,TGTGCCAGCAGCGGGCAACTAATGAACACCGGGGAGCTGTTTTTT,CASSGQLMNTGELFF
TRBD2,16,TRBV4-2,TRBJ2-1,-,TGTGCCAGCAGCCAAGAACCGGGAGGCTCCTACAATGAGCAGTTCTTC,CASSQEPGGSYNEQFF
TRBD1,13,TRBV7-9,TRBJ2-5,-,TGTGCCAGCAGCTTACTCAGGGGGGAGACCCAGTACTTC,CASSLLRGETQYF
TRBD1,13,TRBV4-1,TRBJ1-1,-,TGCGCCAGCAGCCAAGTACAGGGGCGTGAAGCTTTCTTT,CASSQVQGREAFF
-,18,TRBV27,TRBJ1-1,-,TGTGCCAGCAGTTTATCGCCCTCCGACATTGGGGGGAACACTGAAGCTTTCTTT,CASSLSPSDIGGNTEAFF
-,15,TRBV10-3,TRBJ2-2,-,TGTGCCATCAGTGAGATGGACCTAGTCACCGGGGAGCTGTTTTTT,CAISEMDLVTGELFF
-,12,TRBV19,TRBJ2-1,-,TGTGCCAGTAGTATGGTCCGGGGCCTCAGGTTCTTC,CASSMVRGLRFF
-,11,TRBV20-1,TRBJ1-1,-,TGCAGTGCCCACACCGACACTGAAGCTTTCTTT,CSAHTDTEAFF
TRBD1,15,TRBV28,TRBJ2-5,-,TGTGCCAGCAGTTATTCCACCCAGGGGGCGAAGACCCAGTACTTC,CASSYSTQGAKTQYF
-,15,TRBV7-9,TRBJ1-5,-,TGTGCCAGCAGCCCCAAAGGCGGGGGAAATCAGCCCCAGCATTTT,CASSPKGGGNQPQHF
TRBD1,15,TRBV28,TRBJ1-2,-,TGTGCCAGCAGTCCCGACAGGGAAGCTAACTATGGCTACACCTTC,CASSPDREANYGYTF
-,14,TRBV24-1,TRBJ1-5,-,TGTGCCACCAGTGACCACGGACAGAATCAGCCCCAGCATTTT,CATSDHGQNQPQHF
-,15,TRBV7-8,TRBJ2-5,-,TGTGCCAGCAGCTTAATCTCCCGGCTCCAAGAGACCCAGTACTTC,CASSLISRLQETQYF
TRBD1,14,TRBV7-2,TRBJ1-1,-,TGTGCCAGCAGCTTACAGGGGGCGTATACTGAAGCTTTCTTT,CASSLQGAYTEAFF
-,15,TRBV4-1,TRBJ2-1,-,TGCGCCAGCAGCCAAGAGTCGGGCCTCTACAATGAGCAGTTCTTC,CASSQESGLYNEQFF
TRBD2,16,TRBV7-3,TRBJ2-3,-,TGTGCCAGCTCCAGGACTAGCGGGAGAGGCACAGATACGCAGTATTTT,CASSRTSGRGTDTQYF
-,13,TRBV27,TRBJ2-7,-,TGTGCCAGCAGACTAGGACAGCCGGGTGAGCAGTACTTC,CASRLGQPGEQYF
TRBD2,13,TRBV7-9,TRBJ2-1,-,TGTGCCAGCAGGGGACTAGCGGGAACTGAGCAGTTCTTC,CASRGLAGTEQFF
-,14,TRBV5-1,TRBJ1-2,-,TGCGCCAGCAGCTCGGACGGAAACCTTCTGGGCTACACCTTC,CASSSDGNLLGYTF
TRBD2,15,TRBV7-9,TRBJ2-1,-,TGTGCCAGCAGCCCCCCGGGACTAGCCTACAATGAGCAGTTCTTC,CASSPPGLAYNEQFF
-,15,TRBV15,TRBJ1-6,-,TGTGCCACCAGCAGAGACCGGGGGGCAGGTTCACCCCTCCACTTT,CATSRDRGAGSPLHF
TRBD2,15,TRBV30,TRBJ2-7,-,TGTGCCTGGAATACCCTAGCGGGGGCCTCCTACGAGCAGTACTTC,CAWNTLAGASYEQYF
TRBD1,16,TRBV9,TRBJ2-1,-,TGTGCCAGCAGCGTTCCCGGGACAGGGGGCTACAATGAGCAGTTCTTC,CASSVPGTGGYNEQFF
-,14,TRBV5-4,TRBJ1-2,-,TGTGCCAGCAGCCCGACTGGTCTGGACTATGGCTACACCTTC,CASSPTGLDYGYTF
TRBD1,16,TRBV11-1,TRBJ2-7,-,TGTGCCAGCAGCTCAAGGGCCTCAGGGGGACCCTACGAGCAGTACTTC,CASSSRASGGPYEQYF
-,15,TRBV4-3,TRBJ1-4,-,TGCGCCAGCAGCCGAGATACGGTGGGGCGTGAAAAACTGTTTTTT,CASSRDTVGREKLFF
-,15,TRBV5-6,TRBJ2-7,-,TGTGCCAGCAGCTTATTAAGGACAGCCTACGAGGAGCAGTACTTC,CASSLLRTAYEEQYF
-,15,TRBV7-2,TRBJ1-2,-,TGTGCCAGCAGCTTCACTAGTGGGGGGGTTGCAGGCTACACCTTC,CASSFTSGGVAGYTF
-,13,TRBV2,TRBJ1-1,-,TGTGCCAGCAGTTCTGCCTTGAACACTGAAGCTTTCTTT,CASSSALNTEAFF
TRBD2,15,TRBV5-1,TRBJ2-5,-,TGCGCCAGCTGCCGACTAGCGGGGGGCCAAGAGACCCAGTACTTC,CASCRLAGGQETQYF